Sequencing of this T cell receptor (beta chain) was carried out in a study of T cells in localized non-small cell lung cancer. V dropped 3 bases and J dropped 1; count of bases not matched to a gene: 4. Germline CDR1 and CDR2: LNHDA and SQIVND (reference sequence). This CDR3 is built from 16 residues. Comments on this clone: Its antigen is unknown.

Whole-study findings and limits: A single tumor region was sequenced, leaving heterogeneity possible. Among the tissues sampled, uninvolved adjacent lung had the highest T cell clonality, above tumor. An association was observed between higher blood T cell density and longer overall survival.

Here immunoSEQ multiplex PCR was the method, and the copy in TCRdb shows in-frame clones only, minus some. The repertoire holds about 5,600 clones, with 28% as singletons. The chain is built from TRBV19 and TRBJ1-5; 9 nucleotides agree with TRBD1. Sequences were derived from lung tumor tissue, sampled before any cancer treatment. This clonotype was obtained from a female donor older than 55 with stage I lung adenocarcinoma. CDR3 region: CASSILDRGSNQPQHF. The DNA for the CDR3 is TGTGCCAGTAGTATTCTAGACAGGGGGAGCAATCAGCCCCAGCATTTT.